This T cell receptor (beta chain) was obtained from a study of shared clonotypes between healthy human individuals. V dropped 4 bases and J dropped 2 bases, with 12 bases sitting between them. Germline V gene lookup returns CDR1 LGHNT and CDR2 FRNRAP. The CDR3 spans 15 residues. Comment on this clone: What it binds is not known.

Study-level points and caveats: Sequencing depth was predicted to influence how clonotypes are shared among donors.

Subsets obtained from CD4+ cells comprised CD45RA+ naive and CD45RA-negative memory cells. Deep was the level at which the assay was run. Original processing methods: Junction-only sequences produced by ImmunoSEQ had no quality scores, so filtering differed. Method: immunoSEQ multiplex PCR; TCRdb's copy keeps in-frame clones and lacks some. D and trimming were read from the DNA, whereas the V and J calls and clone size are those reported in that table. The sample has just over 2,000,000 clones; roughly 94% are singletons. Sequencing was done on a sample of naive CD4+ T cells sorted from blood. Indicated subset: CD45RA+ positively selected. The sequence came from a man between 18 and 29 years old in good health. V and J are TRBV12-5 and TRBJ2-1; no definite D call. This CDR3 reads CASGSLRVAYNEQFF. DNA of the CDR3: TGTGCTAGTGGTTCGCTAAGGGTGGCCTACAATGAGCAGTTCTTC.